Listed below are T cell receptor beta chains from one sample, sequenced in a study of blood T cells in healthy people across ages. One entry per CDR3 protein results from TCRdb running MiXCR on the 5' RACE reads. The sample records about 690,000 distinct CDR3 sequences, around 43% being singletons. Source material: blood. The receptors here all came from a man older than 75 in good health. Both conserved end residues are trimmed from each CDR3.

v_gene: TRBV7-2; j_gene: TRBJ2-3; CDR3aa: ASSSLGGANTDTQY
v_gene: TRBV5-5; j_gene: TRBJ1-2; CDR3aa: ASSLGPPPYGYT
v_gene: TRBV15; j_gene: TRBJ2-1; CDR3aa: ATSRDVIVGGDEQF
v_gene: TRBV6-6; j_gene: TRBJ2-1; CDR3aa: ASSQQGYNEQF
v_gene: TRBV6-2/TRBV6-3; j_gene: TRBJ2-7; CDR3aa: ASSYPGLNYEQY
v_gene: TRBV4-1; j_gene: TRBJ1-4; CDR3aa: ASSQIQGASDEKLF
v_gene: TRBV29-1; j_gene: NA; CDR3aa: SVEDQVYEQY
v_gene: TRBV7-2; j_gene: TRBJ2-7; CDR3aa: ASSPRGRGTSGSYEQY
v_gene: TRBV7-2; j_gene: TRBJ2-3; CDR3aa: ASSLDLRGGLTDTQY
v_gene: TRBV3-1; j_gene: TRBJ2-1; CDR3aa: ASSQVVGGAGKKQF
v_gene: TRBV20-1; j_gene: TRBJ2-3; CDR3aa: SARGGLAGIRSDTQY
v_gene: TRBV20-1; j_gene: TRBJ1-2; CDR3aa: SAFRYGYT
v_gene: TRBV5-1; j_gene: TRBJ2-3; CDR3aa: ASSNSGVTDTQY
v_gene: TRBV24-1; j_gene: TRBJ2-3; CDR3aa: ATSDSEGPHTQY
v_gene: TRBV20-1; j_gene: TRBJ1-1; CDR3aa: SARGDRGVTEAF
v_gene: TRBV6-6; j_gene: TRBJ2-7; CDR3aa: ASSYSGDPTYEQY
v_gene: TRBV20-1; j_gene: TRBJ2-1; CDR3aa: SARLSSGPYNEQF
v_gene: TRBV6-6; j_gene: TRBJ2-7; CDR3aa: ASSYSPNGQTYEQY
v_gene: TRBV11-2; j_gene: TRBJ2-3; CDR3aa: ASSIRRAGGGDTQY
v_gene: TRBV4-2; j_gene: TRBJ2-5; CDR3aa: ASSREMDEQY
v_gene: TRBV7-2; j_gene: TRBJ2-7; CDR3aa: ASTNGGNPYEQY
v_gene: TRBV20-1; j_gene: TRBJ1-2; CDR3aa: SAGRQGADGYT
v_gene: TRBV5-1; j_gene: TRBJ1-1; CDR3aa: ASSLGQGWEMNTEAF
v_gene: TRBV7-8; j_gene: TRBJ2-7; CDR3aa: ASSTGQGMPVSYEQY
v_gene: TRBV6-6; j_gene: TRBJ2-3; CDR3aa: ASSYKATLTLTDTQY
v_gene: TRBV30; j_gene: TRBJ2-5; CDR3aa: AWSVPILVGQETQY
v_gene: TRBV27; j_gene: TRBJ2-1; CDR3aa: ASSLQREGDEQF
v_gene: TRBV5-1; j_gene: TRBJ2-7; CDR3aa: ASSFDRNEQY
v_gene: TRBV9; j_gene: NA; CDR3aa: ASSVVEGGPNEQY
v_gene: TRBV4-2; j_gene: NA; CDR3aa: ASSQGGLGGEQY
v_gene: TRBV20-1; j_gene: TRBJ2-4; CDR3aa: SAEGTGSIQY
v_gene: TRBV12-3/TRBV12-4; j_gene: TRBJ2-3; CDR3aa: ASSSWGGTTLGNTDTQY
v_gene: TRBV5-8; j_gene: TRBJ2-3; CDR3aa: ASSLGQRFTDTQY
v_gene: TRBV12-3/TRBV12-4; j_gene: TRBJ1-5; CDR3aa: ANSLVGTNQPQH
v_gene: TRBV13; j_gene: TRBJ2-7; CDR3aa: ASSHRQGHEQY
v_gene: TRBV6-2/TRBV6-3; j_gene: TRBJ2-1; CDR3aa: ASSLWTSGGSNEQF
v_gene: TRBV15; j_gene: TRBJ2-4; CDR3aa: ATSRGLAGPKNIQY
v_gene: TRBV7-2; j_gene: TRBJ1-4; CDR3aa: ASSLVSGFDEKLF
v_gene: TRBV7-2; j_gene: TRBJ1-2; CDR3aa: ASSLSFGGDGYT
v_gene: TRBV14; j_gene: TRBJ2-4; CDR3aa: ASSQDGGIAKNIQY
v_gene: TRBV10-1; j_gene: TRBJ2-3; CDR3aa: ASSSFRGGTDTQY
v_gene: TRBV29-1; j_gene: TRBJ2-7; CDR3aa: SAGTGFTYEQY
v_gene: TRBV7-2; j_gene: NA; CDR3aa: ASSLASGVWGGETQY
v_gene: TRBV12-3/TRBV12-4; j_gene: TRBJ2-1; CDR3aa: ASSLAGGRSGEQF
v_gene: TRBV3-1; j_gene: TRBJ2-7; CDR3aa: ASSSPGTSDHEQY
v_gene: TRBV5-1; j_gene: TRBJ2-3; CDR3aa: ASSTKREWGTDTQY
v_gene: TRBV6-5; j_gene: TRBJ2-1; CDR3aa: ASSPWTGGNNEQF
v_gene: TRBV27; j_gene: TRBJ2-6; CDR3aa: ASSFVAGISSGANVLT
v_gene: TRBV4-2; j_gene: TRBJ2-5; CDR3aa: ACSQQGAGAGETQY
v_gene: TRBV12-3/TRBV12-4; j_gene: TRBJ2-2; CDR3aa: ASRSSPGLVLELF
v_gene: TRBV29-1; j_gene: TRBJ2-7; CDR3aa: SAVGQDSYEQY
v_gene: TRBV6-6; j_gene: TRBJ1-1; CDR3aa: ASSYGGTGGTEAF
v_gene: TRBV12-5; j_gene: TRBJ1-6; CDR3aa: ASGFVRGPLH